The clone carrying this T cell receptor beta chain showed up many times. The target antigen is unknown. Unique molecular identifiers were built into the TCRbeta library. TCRdb processed the PCR reads anew with MiXCR; each CDR3 protein has one entry. The table has over 25,000 distinct CDR3 sequences, 18% seen once. The J segment lost 4 bases and the V segment lost 0 bases, leaving 10 bases of the junction unmatched. Germline V CDR1 and CDR2: SGHTA, FQGNSA. This CDR3 has 19 residues. The sample is drawn from a study of T-cell reconstitution after alpha-beta-depleted transplantation in children. Study conclusions and caveats: Reportedly, only several hundred clones from non-depleted graft cells drove alpha-beta T-cell counts at about two months.

This TCR derives from a male patient under 10 years old who had a stem cell transplant for acute lymphoblastic leukemia, so the T cells may come from the graft donor. The chain couples TRBV7-2 to TRBJ2-6, with 9 bases lining up with TRBD1. The specimen comprised PBMCs, mostly from graft donor cells, sampled 60 days after TCRalphabeta/CD19-depleted stem cell transplant. The CDR3 coding sequence is TGTGCCAGCAGCTTAGCGGGAACAGGGGGCGCGTCAGGGGCCAACGTCCTGACTTTC. Amino acids: CASSLAGTGGASGANVLTF.